The entry below describes one T cell receptor (beta chain). The germline gives CDR1 KGHDR, CDR2 SFDVKD. The V gene lost 7 bases and the J gene lost 6 bases, with 12 bases spanning the gap. The CDR3 sequence is 13 residues long. In the original analysis: Reference gene primer amplification yielded estimated nucleated cell counts. TCRdb's table, derived via immunoSEQ multiplex PCR, lists solely in-frame clones and lacks some. The V and J calls and clone size come from that table; D and trimming were worked out from the DNA. The repertoire holds about 18,000 clones, with around nine tenths as singletons. These data are taken from a study of blood T cell repertoires in COVID-19. Background on the study: COVID-19 samples collected from the United States, Italy and Spain covered acute and convalescent phases. Sources were T cells, B-cell-depleted T cells, or PBMCs; the material itself was cDNA or gDNA.

Sequences were obtained from peripheral blood. The sequence was obtained from a human donor in a cohort sampled during active COVID-19. The chain couples TRBV24-1 to TRBJ1-5; D not resolved. CDR3 region: CATSTSAAQPQHF. Written as DNA, the CDR3 is TGTGCCACCAGCACCTCCGCGGCTCAGCCCCAGCATTTT.